Listed here are 29 T cell receptor beta chains from one sample, sequenced in a study of blood T cell repertoires in COVID-19. This table comes from immunoSEQ multiplex PCR, and its TCRdb copy is limited to in-frame clones, with some not included. The sample holds 200,000 to 250,000 clones, around 85% seen once. Sequenced material: PBMCs or T cells enriched from blood (not recorded which). All receptors derive from a woman aged 45-65 years with acute COVID-19.

The V and J genes are TRBV30 and TRBJ1-1, with 9 nucleotides matching TRBD1. V gave up 4 bases and J gave up 0 bases; unmatched junction bases: 9. The CDR3 has 16 amino acids. Germline V lookup: CDR1 GTSNPN, CDR2 SVGIG (reference sequence). CDR3 amino acids: CAWKPTGGAVNTEAFF. CDR3 coding DNA: TGTGCCTGGAAACCGACAGGGGGAGCGGTGAACACTGAAGCTTTCTTT.

This clone was picked up one time. The chain employs TRBV4-1 and TRBJ2-7; D ambiguous. V was cut by 0 bases and J by 5 bases, with 14 bases left in between. The CDR3 has 15 amino acids. From germline, CDR1 is MGHRA and CDR2 YSYEKL. The CDR3 region is CASSQDGPRRDEQYF. The CDR3 DNA sequence: TGCGCCAGCAGCCAAGATGGGCCCCGCCGCGACGAGCAGTACTTC.

The chain combines TRBV5-1 with TRBJ1-3; D not resolved. Between the trimmed V and J ends, which lost 0 bases and 1 base, there was a span of 8 bases. This CDR3 is 15 amino acids long. Germline V lookup: CDR1 SGHRS, CDR2 YFSETQ. DNA of the CDR3: TGCGCCAGCAGCTTGGGCGGGGTGTCTGGAAACACCATATATTTT. Translation: CASSLGGVSGNTIYF.

The chain recombines TRBV18 with TRBJ1-6, with 10 nucleotides matching TRBD1. CDR3 length: 16 residues. The germline V gene encodes CDR1 KGHSH and CDR2 LQKENI. J lost 7 bases, V lost 3 bases, and 6 bases had no gene match. The CDR3 protein is CASSPVPGQGNSPLHF. The CDR3 DNA sequence: TGTGCCAGCTCACCCGTTCCGGGACAGGGGAATTCACCCCTCCACTTT.

This clone was seen more than once but under ten times. J is TRBJ1-1 and V is TRBV29-1, with 9 bases that match TRBD1. Trimming at V came to 6 bases and at J to 5 bases, leaving 10 bases not matched to a gene. CDR1 SQVTM and CDR2 ANQGSEA come from the germline V gene. This CDR3 spans 14 amino acids. CDR3 sequence (DNA): TGCAGCGTCGACTCCGGGACAGGGTATACTGAAGCTTTCTTT. Amino acid sequence: CSVDSGTGYTEAFF.

This sequence joins TRBV20-1 and TRBJ2-1, with 11 nucleotides matching TRBD2. The germline gives CDR1 DFQATT, CDR2 SNEGSKA (reference sequence). The CDR3 contains 11 residues. As DNA, the CDR3 is TGCGGGGCTAGCGGGGGGAATGAGCAGTTCTTC. Translating it yields CGASGGNEQFF.

In DNA form, the CDR3 reads TGTGCCACCAGGGCCCAATTTATGTACGAGCAGTACTTC. Protein: CATRAQFMYEQYF. This chain connects TRBV6-5 to TRBJ2-7, with D tentatively TRBD1 (5 bases). V shed 10 bases and J shed 4 bases, with 17 bases lying between them. CDR3 length: 13 residues. Germline CDR1 and CDR2: MNHEY and SVGAGI.

This clone has only one observation. The genes are TRBV4-3 and TRBJ1-3, with 7 bases matching TRBD1. Germline CDR1 is LGHNA and CDR2 is YSLEER. The V gene end was trimmed by 1 base and the J gene end by 2 bases; junction bases not matched to a gene: 5. CDR3 length equals 16 residues. CDR3 bases: TGCGCCAGCAGCCAAGTGGGGGACAGTCCTGGAAACACCATATATTTT. Translated: CASSQVGDSPGNTIYF.

The sample holds a few counts of this clone. The chain carries TRBV29-1 and TRBJ2-2; TRBD2 agrees at 7 bases. CDR3 length: 15 residues. From germline, CDR1 is SQVTM and CDR2 ANQGSEA. CDR3 region: CSGSKRGKNTGELFF. In nucleotides, the CDR3 is TGCAGTGGCTCGAAGCGGGGCAAAAACACCGGGGAGCTGTTTTTT.

V gene TRBV5-1 combines with J gene TRBJ1-1; D is unclear. With 3 bases removed from V and 0 bases from J, the gap between germline ends came to 9 bases. Germline assignment: CDR1 SGHRS and CDR2 YFSETQ. This CDR3 contains 14 residues. CDR3 sequence (DNA): TGCGCCAGCAGCTCGCAGATCTTGAACACTGAAGCTTTCTTT. Its protein is CASSSQILNTEAFF.

The J gene is TRBJ1-6, the V gene TRBV19; D perhaps matches TRBD1 (6 bases). The CDR3 covers 15 residues. Trimming pared 5 bases from V and 4 bases from J, leaving 12 bases between. The germline V gene encodes CDR1 LNHDA and CDR2 SQIVND (reference sequence). CDR3 sequence (DNA): TGTGCCAGTAGTCGACAGGCTTCATATAATTCACCCCTCCACTTT. Its protein is CASSRQASYNSPLHF.

The rearrangement uses TRBV7-9 and TRBJ2-1; D is perhaps TRBD2 (6 bases). Trimming took 5 bases from V and 0 from J, leaving 14 bases between them. The CDR3 contains 16 residues. The V gene's germline CDR1 is SEHNR and CDR2 FQNEAQ (reference sequence). In DNA, the CDR3 is TGTGCCAGCAGCCCCCGGGGGTCCCTCTCCTACAATGAGCAGTTCTTC. This encodes CASSPRGSLSYNEQFF.

The chain recombines TRBV14 with TRBJ1-2; D unresolved. The CDR3 covers 14 residues. V was trimmed by 1 base and J by 5 bases, leaving 11 bases between them. Germline V gives CDR1 SGHDN, CDR2 FVKESK. CDR3 protein: CASSQVMGKYGYTF. For the CDR3, the DNA is TGTGCCAGCAGCCAAGTAATGGGCAAGTATGGCTACACCTTC.

The V and J genes are TRBV7-8 and TRBJ1-2; D not resolved. The CDR3 is made up of 15 amino acids. CDR1 is SGHVS, CDR2 FQNEAQ, per germline. Trimming stripped 5 bases from V and 8 bases from J, with 21 bases between. CDR3 sequence (DNA): TGTGCCAGCAGCCCATCCGTCGCGGGTCCCTTCGGCTACACCTTC. Translating gives CASSPSVAGPFGYTF.

This clone was observed once. V is TRBV10-2 and J is TRBJ1-1; TRBD1 might be the D (5 bases). This CDR3 spans 15 amino acids. The germline CDR1 and CDR2 sequences are WSHSY and SAAADI. With 6 bases removed from V and 4 bases from J, the gap between germline ends came to 18 bases. The CDR3 coding sequence is TGCGCCAGCAGCCAGGGCCTTAGCGGGGTCACTGAAGCTTTCTTT. It specifies CASSQGLSGVTEAFF.

The chain is built from TRBV9 and TRBJ1-4; D is possibly TRBD1 (6 bases). The CDR3 spans 12 residues. Germline values: CDR1 SGDLS, CDR2 YYNGEE. Trimming stripped 4 bases from V and 10 bases from J, with 11 bases between. Written as DNA, the CDR3 is TGTGCCAGCAGCCTGACAGGAGCAAAACTGTTTTTT. Translated: CASSLTGAKLFF.

This clone was detected only a few times. The chain has TRBV4-1 and TRBJ1-1; D is uncertain. The V gene's germline CDR1 is MGHRA and CDR2 YSYEKL. The CDR3 runs 15 residues. The V and J ends lost 0 bases and 1 base respectively, with 9 bases between them. Written as DNA, the CDR3 is TGCGCCAGCAGCCAAGATCGCGTTCCGAACACTGAAGCTTTCTTT. Protein product: CASSQDRVPNTEAFF.

The CDR3 DNA follows: TGTGCCAGCAGCGTATACAGGGAAGACACTGAAGCTTTCTTT. Its translation is CASSVYREDTEAFF. The chain joins TRBV7-2 to TRBJ1-1, with a weak D call TRBD1 (6 bases). Per the germline V gene, CDR1 is SGHTA and CDR2 is FQGNSA. CDR3 length equals 14 residues. The V end lost 5 bases, the J end lost 3 bases, and 13 bases lay between the germline ends. Filled out from reference TRBV7-2 and TRBJ1-1, the complete variable domain reads GAGVSQSPSNKVTEKGKDVELRCDPISGHTALYWYRQSLGQGLEFLIYFQGNSAPDKSGLPSDRFSAERTGGSVSTLTIQRTQQEDSAVYLCASSVYREDTEAFFGQGTRLTVV.

J is TRBJ1-1 and V is TRBV4-1; D is unclear. The CDR3 runs 16 residues. Trimming removed 0 bases from V and 1 base from J, with 12 bases in between. Germline assignment: CDR1 MGHRA and CDR2 YSYEKL. The CDR3 protein is CASSQESEASNTEAFF. The CDR3 DNA reads as TGCGCCAGCAGCCAAGAATCTGAGGCTTCGAACACTGAAGCTTTCTTT.

This chain uses TRBV5-1 with TRBJ2-2; TRBD2 aligns across 10 bases. CDR3 length equals 19 residues. The ends lost 4 bases at V and 4 bases at J; junction bases unmatched: 16. The germline V gene has CDR1 SGHRS and CDR2 YFSETQ. This CDR3 is CASSKGKALGLATTGELFF. CDR3 DNA sequence: TGCGCCAGCAGCAAGGGAAAGGCCTTGGGACTAGCGACCACCGGGGAGCTGTTTTTT.

The chain joins TRBV12-3 or TRBV12-4 to TRBJ1-2; D might be TRBD1 (6 bases). V was clipped by 3 bases and J by 7 bases, with 9 bases between them. The CDR3 extends over 12 amino acids. The CDR3, as DNA: TGTGCCAGCAGTTTGGACAGTCGTGGCTACACCTTC. Translation: CASSLDSRGYTF.

The chain couples TRBV6-5 to TRBJ1-1; D may be TRBD1 (6 bases). The germline gives CDR1 MNHEY, CDR2 SVGAGI. The CDR3 is made up of 15 amino acids. V was clipped by 8 bases and J by 0 bases, with 16 bases between them. The CDR3 region is CASQGIGPMNTEAFF. The CDR3 DNA reads as TGTGCCAGCCAGGGGATAGGGCCCATGAACACTGAAGCTTTCTTT.

The V gene is TRBV6-5, the J gene TRBJ1-1; no clear D gene. In germline, CDR1 is MNHEY, CDR2 SVGAGI. V lost 0 bases, J lost 5 bases, and 10 bases lay in between. The CDR3 has 14 amino acids. The CDR3 sequence is CASSYSLGGTEAFF. The CDR3 nucleotides are TGTGCCAGCAGTTACTCGCTGGGCGGGACTGAAGCTTTCTTT.

The chain is built from TRBV4-3 and TRBJ2-1; a possible D gene is TRBD2 (5 bases). From germline, CDR1 is LGHNA and CDR2 YSLEER. V gave up 0 bases and J gave up 1 base, with 7 bases separating them. The CDR3 is made up of 15 amino acids. CDR3 protein: CASSQDRGSYNEQFF. The CDR3 region has the DNA TGCGCCAGCAGCCAAGATCGAGGGTCCTACAATGAGCAGTTCTTC.

This clone appeared a few times. The rearrangement links TRBV4-3 to TRBJ1-1, with a weak D call TRBD1 (6 bases). The CDR3 sequence is 15 residues long. V was cut by 4 bases and J by 4 bases, with 16 bases left in between. CDR1 and CDR2 (germline): LGHNA, YSLEER. DNA for the CDR3: TGCGCCAGCAGCCGAGGTTGGGGGGGCGGCACTGAAGCTTTCTTT. Translation: CASSRGWGGGTEAFF.

The gene calls are TRBV7-9 and TRBJ1-4; 7 positions match TRBD1. The length of the CDR3 is 16 residues. V dropped 1 base and J dropped 5; count of bases not matched to a gene: 7. Germline V gene sequence: CDR1 SEHNR, CDR2 FQNEAQ (reference sequence). CDR3 protein: CASSLGTGAANEKLFF. DNA for the CDR3: TGTGCCAGCAGCTTAGGGACAGGTGCTGCCAATGAAAAACTGTTTTTT.

The chain is built from TRBV9 and TRBJ1-2, with a possible D match to TRBD1 (5 bases). This CDR3 is built from 14 residues. Trimming stripped 0 bases from V and 6 bases from J, with 12 bases between. The germline V gene has CDR1 SGDLS and CDR2 YYNGEE. The CDR3 is CASSVDGRQHGYTF. DNA for the CDR3: TGTGCCAGCAGCGTAGATGGCAGACAGCATGGCTACACCTTC.

This clone has a single count. V and J are TRBV6-5 and TRBJ1-2; D call uncertain. Germline values: CDR1 MNHEY, CDR2 SVGAGI. The CDR3 totals 12 residues. CDR3 in amino acids: CASAGNNYGYTF. The DNA of the CDR3 is TGTGCATCAGCGGGGAACAACTATGGCTACACCTTC.

This chain connects TRBV2 to TRBJ2-1, with TRBD1 identical over 7 bases. Looked up from germline, CDR1 is SNHLY and CDR2 is FYNNEI. The CDR3 sequence is 14 residues long. V lost 7 bases and J lost 0; bases outside the gene matches: 3. CDR3 region: CASKGASSYNEQFF. In DNA form, the CDR3 reads TGTGCCAGCAAGGGGGCGAGCTCCTACAATGAGCAGTTCTTC.